Listed here are 17 T cell receptor beta chains from one sample, sequenced in a study of blood T cell repertoires in COVID-19. Profiling relied on immunoSEQ multiplex PCR, and the TCRdb table lists in-frame clones only, not all of them. Of approximately 170,000 clones in the sample, 70% to 85% were seen once. What was sequenced was PBMCs or T cells enriched from blood (not recorded which). The origin of the receptors is a woman aged 70-85 years in a cohort exposed to, infected with or recovered from COVID-19 (not recorded which).

V and J are TRBV29-1 and TRBJ2-1; no definite D call. The CDR3 spans 12 residues. Trimming shortened V by 1 base and J by 7 bases, and 8 bases separated the two germline ends. Germline CDR1 reads SQVTM; CDR2 reads ANQGSEA. The DNA for the CDR3 is TGCAGCGTTGAAGGGGCTTTAAATGAGCAGTTCTTC. Translating it yields CSVEGALNEQFF.

This chain links TRBV18 with TRBJ1-6; 7 bases map to TRBD1. Losses at the gene ends were 3 bases for V and 8 bases for J; bases not matched to a gene: 10. The CDR3 contains 16 residues. Germline V gives CDR1 KGHSH, CDR2 LQKENI. The CDR3 reads CASSPSQGGIDSPLHF. DNA for the CDR3: TGTGCCAGCTCACCTTCGCAGGGGGGAATAGATTCACCCCTCCACTTT.

The chain joins TRBV4-1 to TRBJ2-7; no definite D call. The CDR3 length is 13 residues. CDR1 and CDR2 from the germline V gene are MGHRA and YSYEKL. V was trimmed by 0 bases and J by 6 bases, leaving 9 bases between them. CDR3 in amino acids: CASSQEQAPEQYF. The CDR3 DNA is TGCGCCAGCAGCCAAGAACAAGCGCCCGAGCAGTACTTC.

This rearrangement joins TRBV24-1 to TRBJ2-3; a weak D match, TRBD1 (6 bases). The CDR3 sequence is 16 residues long. CDR1 is KGHDR and CDR2 is SFDVKD in the germline V gene. Trimming took off 0 bases at V and 4 bases at J, with 13 bases between the two ends. The CDR3 DNA reads TGTGCCACCAGTGATTTGGGCAGGGGACCAGCAGATACGCAGTATTTT. This gives the protein CATSDLGRGPADTQYF.

The chain is built from TRBV6-2 or TRBV6-3 and TRBJ1-6; D unresolved. This CDR3 is 14 amino acids long. The germline V gene has CDR1 MNHEY and CDR2 SVGEGT. V lost 2 bases, J lost 8 bases, and 10 bases lay in between. The chain's CDR3 is CASSYVGDDSPLHF. The CDR3 DNA reads TGTGCCAGCAGTTACGTGGGAGATGATTCACCCCTCCACTTT.

The table lists this clone with a few counts. V and J are TRBV6-5 and TRBJ2-7; TRBD2 agrees at 14 bases. V gave up 6 bases and J gave up 5 bases; unmatched junction bases: 6. CDR1 MNHEY and CDR2 SVGAGI come from the germline V gene. The CDR3 runs 15 residues. The CDR3: CASRGGTSGRHEQYF. The CDR3 nucleotides read TGTGCCAGCAGGGGGGGGACTAGCGGGAGACACGAGCAGTACTTC.

The chain is built from TRBV27 and TRBJ1-1; possible D gene TRBD1, 5 bases. V lost 8 bases, J lost 4 bases, and 14 bases lay in between. The CDR3 totals 13 residues. Germline CDR1 reads MNHEY; CDR2 reads SMNVEV (reference sequence). CDR3 loop: CASGGGSSTEAFF. In nucleotides, the CDR3 is TGTGCCAGCGGGGGGGGGAGTTCCACTGAAGCTTTCTTT.

The chain recombines TRBV5-5 with TRBJ2-1; TRBD2 aligns across 8 bases. The CDR3 consists of 14 residues. The germline V gene has CDR1 SGHKS and CDR2 YYEKEE (reference sequence). V shed 0 bases, J shed 7 bases, and the junction held 3 bases outside the gene matches. As DNA, the CDR3 is TGTGCCAGCAGCTTGGATGGGACTAGGAATGAGCAGTTCTTC. As protein: CASSLDGTRNEQFF.

The V gene is TRBV2, the J gene TRBJ1-2; possible D gene TRBD1, 5 bases. The germline V and J ends were trimmed by 6 bases and 12 bases, with 17 bases remaining between them. The CDR3 extends over 12 amino acids. Germline V gene sequence: CDR1 SNHLY, CDR2 FYNNEI. The DNA of the CDR3 is TGTGCCAGCAGATATACGGGACGGAGGGACACCTTC. Amino acids: CASRYTGRRDTF.

The chain carries TRBV7-8 and TRBJ1-1, with TRBD1 matching 8 bases. Trimming took 7 bases from V and 5 from J; bases not matched to a gene: 6. Germline CDR1 reads SGHVS; CDR2 reads FQNEAQ. The CDR3 extends over 13 amino acids. The CDR3 reads CASKIQGDTEAFF. CDR3 DNA: TGTGCCAGCAAAATACAGGGGGATACTGAAGCTTTCTTT.

This chain links TRBV6-5 with TRBJ1-1; 9 positions match TRBD1. Germline V gives CDR1 MNHEY, CDR2 SVGAGI. CDR3 size: 15 residues. V was pared by 6 bases and J by 7 bases, with 12 bases of the junction left unmatched. CDR3: CASSTEWTGVNEAFF. DNA for the CDR3: TGTGCCAGCAGCACAGAGTGGACAGGGGTAAATGAAGCTTTCTTT.

The chain joins TRBV28 to TRBJ2-7; D is uncertain. Germline values: CDR1 MDHEN, CDR2 SYDVKM. V was cut by 7 bases and J by 2 bases, with 18 bases left in between. The CDR3 contains 15 residues. The CDR3 spells CASTQGLGTAYEQYF. As DNA, the CDR3 is TGTGCCAGCACCCAAGGTCTGGGTACAGCCTACGAGCAGTACTTC.

The chain combines TRBV5-1 with TRBJ1-1; D gene unclear. CDR1 and CDR2 from the germline V gene are SGHRS and YFSETQ. Trimming cost V 4 bases and J 4 bases, with 14 bases left between them. The CDR3 extends over 14 amino acids. The CDR3 region is CASSPGRVGTEAFF. The CDR3 DNA follows: TGCGCCAGCAGCCCTGGTCGGGTTGGCACTGAAGCTTTCTTT.

The DNA for the CDR3 is TGTGCCAGCAGCCTACAGGGGGATACGCAGTATTTT. This sequence encodes CASSLQGDTQYF. V usage is TRBV14 and J usage is TRBJ2-3, with 7 bases fitting TRBD1. CDR1 and CDR2 (germline): SGHDN, FVKESK. This CDR3 is 12 amino acids long. The junction had 1 base not matched to a gene; V was cut back by 4 bases and J by 6 bases.

This clone is a singleton in its sample. The chain links TRBV27 to TRBJ2-1, with a weak D call TRBD2 (5 bases). Germline CDR1 reads MNHEY; CDR2 reads SMNVEV (reference sequence). Between the trimmed V and J ends, which lost 5 bases and 12 bases, there was a span of 17 bases. The CDR3 covers 13 residues. The CDR3 region has the DNA TGTGCCAGCAGTGACTACTATTCCCGGGGGCAGTTCTTC. Residues: CASSDYYSRGQFF.

CDR3 sequence reads: CASSHHGGQGFAGYTF. The CDR3 coding sequence is TGTGCCAGCAGCCATCACGGGGGACAGGGTTTCGCTGGCTACACCTTC. V and J are TRBV3-1 (or the pseudogene TRBV3-2) and TRBJ1-2, with 9 positions matching TRBD1. In germline, CDR1 is LGHDT, CDR2 YNNKEL (reference sequence). The CDR3 length is 16 residues. Losses at the gene ends were 3 bases for V and 7 bases for J; bases not matched to a gene: 12.

The chain is built from TRBV5-1 and TRBJ2-1; D perhaps matches TRBD1 (5 bases). This CDR3 region has 13 residues. The ends were cut back, 2 bases at V and 5 bases at J, with 8 bases in the middle. The germline CDR1 and CDR2 sequences are SGHRS and YFSETQ. As DNA, the CDR3 is TGCGCCAGCAGCTTTTCAGGGAACAATGAGCAGTTCTTC. It translates to CASSFSGNNEQFF. The variable domain in full, with the rest retrieved from reference TRBV5-1 and TRBJ2-1, is KAGVTQTPRYLIKTRGQQVTLSCSPISGHRSVSWYQQTPGQGLQFLFEYFSETQRNKGNFPGRFSGRQFSNSRSEMNVSTLELGDSALYLCASSFSGNNEQFFGPGTRLTVL.